Here is one TCR beta chain with its context. The antigen is not known. Scientists ran DNA taken from cultured CD4+ T cells through the Oncomine TCR Beta short-read assay for sequencing. Genomic DNA was drawn out of CD4+ T cells grown in culture. TCRdb re-derived calls from the PCR reads in MiXCR, one entry per CDR3 protein. The sample includes 7,500 to 10,000 distinct CDR3 sequences, around two thirds seen only once; the top ten take less than 45%. Trimming stripped 5 bases from V and 8 bases from J, with 13 bases between. Germline V gene lookup returns CDR1 DFQATT and CDR2 SNEGSKA (reference sequence). The CDR3 loop spans 12 amino acids. This sample was taken from a study of vaccination and CD4 T cells after COVID-19. The study's findings and limits: Going from roughly 21 to 40, median SARS-CoV-2-reactive clonotypes did not rise significantly.

Stated treatment: approximately 9-day PBMC culture with coronavirus spike peptide pools or control peptides (ViraFEST assay). Days 3 and 7 saw half the medium swapped for fresh IL-2 medium. Negative selection enriched CD4+ T cells from cultures at roughly nine days. The receptor comes from a human donor who had recovered from COVID-19. Sequenced input: CD4+ T cells from blood, cultured in vitro. J is TRBJ2-1 and V is TRBV20-1; D possibly corresponds to TRBD1 (6 bases). CDR3 DNA sequence: TGCAGTGCTCCAGACAGGTCCGATGAGCAGTTCTTC. Translated, it gives CSAPDRSDEQFF.